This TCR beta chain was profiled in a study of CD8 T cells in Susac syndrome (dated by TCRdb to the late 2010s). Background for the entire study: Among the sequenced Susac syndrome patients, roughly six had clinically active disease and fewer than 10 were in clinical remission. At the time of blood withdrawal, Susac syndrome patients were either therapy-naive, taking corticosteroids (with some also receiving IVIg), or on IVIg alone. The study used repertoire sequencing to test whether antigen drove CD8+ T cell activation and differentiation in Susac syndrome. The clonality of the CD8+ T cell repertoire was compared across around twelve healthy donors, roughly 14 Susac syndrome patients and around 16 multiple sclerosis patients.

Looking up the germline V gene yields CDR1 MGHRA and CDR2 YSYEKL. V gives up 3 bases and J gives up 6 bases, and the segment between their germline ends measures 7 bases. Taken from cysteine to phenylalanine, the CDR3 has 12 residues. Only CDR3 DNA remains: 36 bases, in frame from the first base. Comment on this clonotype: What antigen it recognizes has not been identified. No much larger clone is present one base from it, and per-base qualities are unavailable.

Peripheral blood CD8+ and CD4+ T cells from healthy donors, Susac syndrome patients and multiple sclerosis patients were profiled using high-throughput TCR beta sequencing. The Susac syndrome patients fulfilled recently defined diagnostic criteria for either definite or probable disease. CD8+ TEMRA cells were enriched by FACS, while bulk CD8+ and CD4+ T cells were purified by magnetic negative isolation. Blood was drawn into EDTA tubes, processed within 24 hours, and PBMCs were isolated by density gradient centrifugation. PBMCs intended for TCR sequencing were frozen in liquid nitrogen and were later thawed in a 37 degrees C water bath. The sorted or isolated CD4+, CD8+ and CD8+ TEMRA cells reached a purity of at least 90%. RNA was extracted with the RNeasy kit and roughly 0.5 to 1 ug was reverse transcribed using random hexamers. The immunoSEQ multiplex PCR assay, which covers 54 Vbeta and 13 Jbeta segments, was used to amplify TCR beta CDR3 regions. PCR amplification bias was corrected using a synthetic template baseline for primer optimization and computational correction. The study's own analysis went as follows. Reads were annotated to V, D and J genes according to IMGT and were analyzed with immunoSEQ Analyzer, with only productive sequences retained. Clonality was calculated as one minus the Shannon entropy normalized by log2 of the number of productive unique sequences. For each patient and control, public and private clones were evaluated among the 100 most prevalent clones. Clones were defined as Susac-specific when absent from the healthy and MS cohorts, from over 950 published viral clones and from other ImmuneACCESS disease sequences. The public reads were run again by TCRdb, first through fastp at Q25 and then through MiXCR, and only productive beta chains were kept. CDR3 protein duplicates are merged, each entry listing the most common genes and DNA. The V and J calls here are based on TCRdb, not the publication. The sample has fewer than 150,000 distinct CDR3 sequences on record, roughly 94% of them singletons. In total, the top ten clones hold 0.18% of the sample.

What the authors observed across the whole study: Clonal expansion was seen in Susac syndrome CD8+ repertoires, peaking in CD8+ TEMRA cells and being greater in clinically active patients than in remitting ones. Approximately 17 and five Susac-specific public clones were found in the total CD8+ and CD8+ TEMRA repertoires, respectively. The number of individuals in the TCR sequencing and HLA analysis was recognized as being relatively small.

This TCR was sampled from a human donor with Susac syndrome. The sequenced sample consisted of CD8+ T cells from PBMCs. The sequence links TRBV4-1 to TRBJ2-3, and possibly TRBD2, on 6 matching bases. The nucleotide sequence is TGCGCCAGCAGCCATCGGGGGGATACGCAGTATTTT. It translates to CASSHRGDTQYF.